The rows below give T cell receptor beta chains drawn from one sample of a study of T cell changes during pregnancy in multiple sclerosis. The method was immunoSEQ multiplex PCR; TCRdb's version includes in-frame clones alone and lacks a portion of them. The sample holds tens of thousands of clones, around 93% seen once. The sequenced sample was peripheral blood, obtained after pregnancy. Receptor source: a female donor with multiple sclerosis, enrolled in a pregnancy study. CDR3s include the opening cysteine and the closing phenylalanine or tryptophan. The D gene is left open where the match is weak. Some rows have no size entry. The others give once, few or many, or a class for an expanded clone.

V: TRBV7-2; J: TRBJ2-1; D: -; size: medium-sized; CDR3: CASSSHVAATSYNEQFF; DNA: TGTGCCAGCAGCTCCCACGTAGCGGCCACTTCCTACAATGAGCAGTTCTTC
V: TRBV11-3; J: TRBJ2-7; D: TRBD2; size: -; CDR3: CASSTWTSPPYF; DNA: TGTGCCAGCAGCACCTGGACTAGCCCTCCGTACTTC
V: TRBV19; J: TRBJ2-3; D: TRBD2; size: -; CDR3: CASSVTGTSGRAAHTDTQYF; DNA: TGTGCCAGTAGTGTCACCGGGACTAGCGGGAGGGCTGCCCACACAGATACGCAGTATTTT
V: TRBV19; J: TRBJ2-7; D: TRBD1; size: once; CDR3: CASSIGQGAYEQYF; DNA: TGTGCCAGTAGTATCGGACAGGGGGCCTACGAGCAGTACTTC
V: TRBV14; J: TRBJ1-1; D: -; size: -; CDR3: CASSHPNGQTNTEAFF; DNA: TGTGCCAGCAGCCATCCAAACGGACAGACGAACACTGAAGCTTTCTTT
V: TRBV4-1; J: TRBJ2-1; D: TRBD2; size: -; CDR3: CASSQTSGRGDEQFF; DNA: TGCGCCAGCAGCCAGACTAGCGGGAGGGGCGATGAGCAGTTCTTC
V: TRBV19; J: TRBJ1-1; D: -; size: -; CDR3: CASKRQAQNTEAFF; DNA: TGTGCCAGTAAGAGACAGGCACAGAACACTGAAGCTTTCTTT
V: TRBV7-9; J: TRBJ2-5; D: TRBD2; size: -; CDR3: CASSWASGSRETQYF; DNA: TGTGCCAGCAGTTGGGCTAGCGGGAGTAGAGAGACCCAGTACTTC
V: TRBV25-1; J: TRBJ2-2; D: -; size: -; CDR3: CASSLRLNTGELFF; DNA: TGTGCCAGCAGTCTCCGACTTAACACCGGGGAGCTGTTTTTT
V: TRBV7-9; J: TRBJ2-3; D: TRBD2; size: -; CDR3: CASRPKFIRREGRADTQYF; DNA: TGTGCCAGCAGACCCAAATTTATACGGCGGGAGGGCCGCGCAGATACGCAGTATTTT
V: TRBV6-5; J: TRBJ1-2; D: TRBD1; size: once; CDR3: CASSSRTGYGYTF; DNA: TGTGCCAGCAGTTCCCGGACAGGGTATGGCTACACCTTC
V: TRBV28; J: TRBJ2-1; D: TRBD2; size: -; CDR3: CASSPRPTGLAGVYNEQFF; DNA: TGTGCCAGCAGTCCCAGACCGACGGGACTAGCGGGGGTCTACAATGAGCAGTTCTTC
V: TRBV6-5; J: TRBJ2-1; D: TRBD1; size: -; CDR3: CASSWGTGINNEQFF; DNA: TGTGCCAGCAGTTGGGGGACAGGGATCAACAATGAGCAGTTCTTC
V: TRBV6-4; J: TRBJ1-1; D: -; size: -; CDR3: CASSDGLEAFF; DNA: TGTGCCAGCAGTGACGGGCTTGAAGCTTTCTTT
V: TRBV19; J: TRBJ2-6; D: -; size: -; CDR3: CASSPQGGLSSGANVLTF; DNA: TGTGCCAGTAGTCCACAGGGGGGACTATCGTCTGGGGCCAACGTCCTGACTTTC
V: TRBV19; J: TRBJ2-1; D: -; size: -; CDR3: CASSTMGAGLNNNEQFF; DNA: TGTGCCAGTAGTACAATGGGGGCAGGGCTCAACAACAATGAGCAGTTCTTC
V: TRBV7-9; J: TRBJ1-2; D: -; size: -; CDR3: CASSSGGGNGYTF; DNA: TGTGCCAGCAGCTCCGGGGGAGGTAATGGCTACACCTTC
V: TRBV13; J: TRBJ2-3; D: -; size: -; CDR3: CASSPSWGSRTDTQYF; DNA: TGTGCCAGCAGCCCATCATGGGGCAGCCGCACAGATACGCAGTATTTT
V: TRBV27; J: TRBJ1-6; D: -; size: -; CDR3: CASKTQGNSYNSPLHF; DNA: TGTGCCAGCAAAACCCAGGGGAACTCCTATAATTCACCCCTCCACTTT
V: TRBV2; J: TRBJ1-3; D: -; size: once; CDR3: CASSGRSGNTIYF; DNA: TGTGCCAGCAGCGGGAGATCCGGAAACACCATATATTTT
V: TRBV2; J: TRBJ2-7; D: TRBD1; size: once; CDR3: CASSVRDRGSYEQYF; DNA: TGTGCCAGCAGTGTCCGGGACAGGGGCTCCTACGAGCAGTACTTC
V: TRBV27; J: TRBJ2-1; D: TRBD2; size: -; CDR3: CASTAWLAGGHNEQFF; DNA: TGTGCCAGCACCGCCTGGCTAGCGGGAGGCCACAATGAGCAGTTCTTC
V: TRBV29-1; J: TRBJ1-1; D: TRBD1; size: -; CDR3: CSARTGATEAFF; DNA: TGCAGCGCCCGGACAGGTGCCACTGAAGCTTTCTTT
V: TRBV7-6; J: TRBJ2-3; D: -; size: -; CDR3: CASSLSSGHPDTQYF; DNA: TGTGCCAGCAGCTTATCTTCGGGACATCCAGATACGCAGTATTTT
V: TRBV18; J: TRBJ1-2; D: TRBD1; size: -; CDR3: CASSQDRVNYGYTF; DNA: TGTGCCAGCTCACAGGACAGGGTTAACTATGGCTACACCTTC
V: TRBV5-4; J: TRBJ2-1; D: -; size: -; CDR3: CASSLGGASSYNEQFF; DNA: TGTGCCAGCAGCTTGGGCGGTGCGAGCTCCTACAATGAGCAGTTCTTC
V: TRBV6-1; J: TRBJ2-5; D: TRBD2; size: -; CDR3: CASSERLAGPQETQYF; DNA: TGTGCCAGCAGTGAACGCCTAGCGGGACCCCAAGAGACCCAGTACTTC
V: TRBV4-1; J: TRBJ2-2; D: TRBD2; size: -; CDR3: CASSQRTSGNTGELFF; DNA: TGCGCCAGCAGCCAGAGGACTAGCGGAAACACCGGGGAGCTGTTTTTT
V: TRBV6-1; J: TRBJ2-7; D: TRBD2; size: -; CDR3: CASSEIAGGTYEQYF; DNA: TGTGCCAGCAGTGAAATAGCGGGAGGTACCTACGAGCAGTACTTC
V: TRBV20-1; J: TRBJ1-2; D: -; size: -; CDR3: CSAVATGWGTF; DNA: TGCAGTGCTGTTGCCACAGGGTGGGGCACCTTC
V: TRBV5-6; J: TRBJ1-2; D: -; size: -; CDR3: CASSLLPGAAGYGYTF; DNA: TGTGCCAGCAGCTTGTTGCCAGGGGCGGCGGGCTATGGCTACACCTTC
V: TRBV6-1; J: TRBJ1-1; D: -; size: -; CDR3: CASIRKTLNTEAFF; DNA: TGTGCCAGCATACGCAAAACTTTGAACACTGAAGCTTTCTTT
V: TRBV28; J: TRBJ1-4; D: -; size: -; CDR3: CASSLFSLRNEKLFF; DNA: TGTGCCAGCAGTTTGTTCAGTCTCCGTAATGAAAAACTGTTTTTT
V: TRBV5-4; J: TRBJ1-1; D: -; size: -; CDR3: CASKNRNTEAFF; DNA: TGTGCCAGCAAGAACAGGAACACTGAAGCTTTCTTT
V: TRBV10-2; J: TRBJ2-2; D: -; size: -; CDR3: CASDPTVSNTGELFF; DNA: TGCGCCAGCGACCCGACAGTTTCGAACACCGGGGAGCTGTTTTTT
V: TRBV19; J: TRBJ1-1; D: -; size: -; CDR3: CASSMRGIMNTEAFF; DNA: TGTGCCAGTAGTATGAGGGGGATCATGAACACTGAAGCTTTCTTT
V: TRBV27; J: TRBJ2-7; D: TRBD2; size: -; CDR3: CASRPGLVFDEQYF; DNA: TGTGCCAGCAGACCGGGACTAGTGTTCGACGAGCAGTACTTC
V: TRBV5-1; J: TRBJ1-1; D: -; size: -; CDR3: CASSLREGNTEAFF; DNA: TGCGCCAGCAGCTTGAGGGAGGGGAACACTGAAGCTTTCTTT
V: TRBV27; J: TRBJ2-1; D: -; size: -; CDR3: CASSFRPGYQNEQFF; DNA: TGTGCCAGCAGTTTTCGGCCAGGGTATCAGAATGAGCAGTTCTTC
V: TRBV4-3; J: TRBJ1-2; D: -; size: -; CDR3: CASSQVRCRGYTF; DNA: TGCGCCAGCAGCCAAGTGAGGTGCCGTGGCTACACCTTC
V: TRBV11-2; J: TRBJ1-1; D: -; size: once; CDR3: CASSSNRVRFKDTEAFF; DNA: TGTGCCAGCAGCAGCAACAGGGTACGGTTTAAGGACACTGAAGCTTTCTTT
V: TRBV11-2; J: TRBJ1-4; D: TRBD1; size: -; CDR3: CASSRGTGTNEKLFF; DNA: TGTGCCAGCAGCCGGGGGACAGGAACTAATGAAAAACTGTTTTTT
V: TRBV28; J: TRBJ1-5; D: TRBD1; size: -; CDR3: CASSDRAKQPQHF; DNA: TGTGCCAGCTCGGACAGGGCGAAGCAGCCCCAGCATTTT
V: TRBV6-1; J: TRBJ1-2; D: TRBD1; size: -; CDR3: CAIVKGTGNYGYTF; DNA: TGTGCCATCGTAAAAGGGACAGGGAACTATGGCTACACCTTC
V: TRBV18; J: TRBJ1-1; D: -; size: -; CDR3: CASSQAGLGAFF; DNA: TGTGCCAGCTCACAAGCGGGGCTCGGAGCTTTCTTT
V: TRBV6-6; J: TRBJ2-2; D: TRBD2; size: -; CDR3: CASSRTGLAPTGELFF; DNA: TGTGCCAGCAGTCGGACGGGACTAGCGCCGACCGGGGAGCTGTTTTTT
V: TRBV5-1; J: TRBJ1-4; D: -; size: -; CDR3: CASSLDWGWREKLFF; DNA: TGCGCCAGCAGCTTGGATTGGGGCTGGCGCGAAAAACTGTTTTTT
V: TRBV5-4; J: TRBJ2-6; D: -; size: -; CDR3: CASSLGARPVAGANVLTF; DNA: TGTGCCAGCAGCCTGGGGGCCAGGCCAGTGGCGGGGGCCAACGTCCTGACTTTC
V: TRBV27; J: TRBJ2-7; D: -; size: -; CDR3: CASSSRSYEQYF; DNA: TGTGCCAGCAGTTCCCGCTCCTACGAGCAGTACTTC